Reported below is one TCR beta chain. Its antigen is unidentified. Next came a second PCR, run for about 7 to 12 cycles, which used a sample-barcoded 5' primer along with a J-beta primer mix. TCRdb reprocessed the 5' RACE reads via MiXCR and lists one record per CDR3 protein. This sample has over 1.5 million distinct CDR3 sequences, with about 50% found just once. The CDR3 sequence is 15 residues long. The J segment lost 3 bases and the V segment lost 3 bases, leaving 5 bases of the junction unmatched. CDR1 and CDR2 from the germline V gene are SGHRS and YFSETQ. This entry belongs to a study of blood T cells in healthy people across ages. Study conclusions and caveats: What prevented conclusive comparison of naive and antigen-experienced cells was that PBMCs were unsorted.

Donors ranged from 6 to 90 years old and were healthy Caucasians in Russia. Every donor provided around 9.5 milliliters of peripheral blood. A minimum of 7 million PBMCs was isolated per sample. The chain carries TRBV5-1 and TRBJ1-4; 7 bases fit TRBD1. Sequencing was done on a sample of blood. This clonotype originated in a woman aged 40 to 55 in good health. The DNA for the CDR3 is TGCGCCAGCAGCTCCACAGGGGTCTCTAATGAAAAACTGTTTTTT. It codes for CASSSTGVSNEKLFF.